These T cell receptor beta chains were read from a single sample in a study of control samples from healthy donors and cancer patients. Clones were sequenced by immunoSEQ multiplex PCR, and TCRdb holds only the in-frame ones, with some missing. The repertoire consists of approximately 44,000 clones, with 70% occurring once and the leading ten covering 17%. Sequencing was done on a sample of formalin-fixed, paraffin-embedded tissue. All receptors derive from a male donor with melanoma. The CDR3 runs from the conserved cysteine through the conserved F or W. The D gene is left open where the match is weak. Clone size is stated in some rows and not others, as once, few, many or a class when expanded.

J gene,V gene,D gene,clone size,CDR3 protein,CDR3 DNA
TRBJ2-3,TRBV12-3/TRBV12-4,.,.,CASSLRGADTQYF,TGTGCCAGCAGTTTACGGGGCGCAGATACGCAGTATTTT
TRBJ2-5,TRBV10-3,TRBD2,.,CAITRGLAGGETQYF,TGTGCCATCACTAGAGGGCTAGCGGGAGGAGAGACCCAGTACTTC
TRBJ1-5,TRBV27,.,large,CASSYPGQPQHF,TGTGCCAGCAGTTACCCCGGTCAGCCCCAGCATTTT
TRBJ1-6,TRBV2,.,.,CASRQLDSLHF,TGTGCCAGCCGTCAACTTGATTCCCTCCACTTT
TRBJ2-7,TRBV10-2,TRBD2,medium-sized,CASSETSGASYEQYF,TGCGCCAGCAGTGAGACTAGCGGGGCCTCCTACGAGCAGTACTTC
TRBJ2-1,TRBV14,.,few,CASSQAGIQQFF,TGTGCCAGCAGCCAAGCAGGGATCCAGCAGTTCTTC
TRBJ1-2,TRBV5-5,.,.,CASSLEVGHYGYTF,TGTGCCAGCAGCTTGGAGGTGGGGCACTATGGCTACACCTTC
TRBJ1-6,TRBV9,.,.,CASSLLDSQPLHF,TGTGCCAGCAGCCTTCTCGACTCACAACCCCTCCACTTT
TRBJ2-2,TRBV5-5,TRBD1,.,CASSLTPTGEVSGELFF,TGTGCCAGCAGCTTGACACCGACAGGGGAGGTTTCCGGGGAGCTGTTTTTT
TRBJ2-4,TRBV28,TRBD2,.,CASSWQRERVRGQNIQYF,TGTGCCAGCAGTTGGCAGCGGGAGAGGGTAAGGGGACAAAACATTCAGTACTTC
TRBJ2-1,TRBV14,TRBD2,.,CASSPSRLAGGDWDEQFF,TGTGCCAGCAGCCCCTCCCGACTAGCGGGAGGGGATTGGGATGAGCAGTTCTTC
TRBJ2-7,TRBV3-1/TRBV3-2,.,.,CASSQDYEQYF,TGTGCCAGCAGCCAAGATTACGAGCAGTACTTC
TRBJ2-3,TRBV25-1,.,.,CASSEYTVGLTDTQYF,TGTGCCAGCAGTGAATATACGGTGGGCCTCACAGATACGCAGTATTTT
TRBJ1-2,TRBV7-9,.,.,CASSRNYGYTF,TGTGCCAGCAGTCGTAACTATGGCTACACCTTC
TRBJ2-7,TRBV2,.,once,CASSAGQTYEQYF,TGTGCCAGCAGTGCAGGACAGACCTACGAGCAGTACTTC
TRBJ1-4,TRBV27,.,.,CASSYTHTNEKLFF,TGTGCCAGCAGCTACACGCATACTAATGAAAAACTGTTTTTT
TRBJ2-2,TRBV10-3,.,.,CAVSTGTGELFF,TGTGCCGTCTCGACTGGGACCGGGGAGCTGTTTTTT
TRBJ2-7,TRBV7-2,TRBD1,few,CASSSLDRDYEQYF,TGTGCCAGCAGCTCGCTCGACAGGGACTACGAGCAGTACTTC
TRBJ2-7,TRBV5-6,TRBD1,few,CASSERTGGDSYEQYF,TGTGCCAGCAGCGAAAGAACAGGGGGCGACTCCTACGAGCAGTACTTC
TRBJ2-7,TRBV3-1/TRBV3-2,TRBD2,few,CASSTIGRALLYEQYF,TGTGCCAGCAGTACTATCGGGAGGGCCCTCCTCTACGAGCAGTACTTC
TRBJ2-1,TRBV4-2,.,.,CASSDGTVSYNEQFF,TGTGCCAGCAGCGACGGAACGGTCTCCTACAATGAGCAGTTCTTC
TRBJ2-7,TRBV7-9,TRBD1,medium-sized,CASSQGQGGFHEQYF,TGTGCCAGCAGCCAGGGACAGGGGGGATTCCACGAGCAGTACTTC
TRBJ2-7,TRBV9,.,many,CASSVETGRGWEQYF,TGTGCCAGCAGCGTAGAGACAGGTAGGGGGTGGGAGCAGTACTTC
TRBJ2-1,TRBV18,TRBD2,few,CASSPGIRLAGLSYNEQFF,TGTGCCAGCTCACCCGGGATACGTCTAGCGGGCCTCTCCTACAATGAGCAGTTCTTC
TRBJ1-1,TRBV5-1,.,few,CATKDDPMNTEAFF,TGCGCCACCAAGGACGATCCTATGAACACTGAAGCTTTCTTT
TRBJ2-2,TRBV7-2,TRBD1,.,CASSFFSVWDRDAGELFF,TGTGCCAGCAGCTTTTTTAGCGTCTGGGACAGGGACGCCGGGGAGCTGTTTTTT
TRBJ2-3,TRBV10-3,.,medium-sized,CAISGDQDYPLDTQYF,TGTGCCATCAGTGGGGACCAAGATTATCCGCTAGATACGCAGTATTTT
TRBJ2-6,TRBV29-1,.,.,CSVEAVPGANVLTF,TGCAGCGTTGAGGCCGTACCTGGGGCCAACGTCCTGACTTTC
TRBJ2-5,TRBV7-9,.,.,CASSSSDTPAGWGETQYF,TGTGCCAGCAGCTCCTCGGACACTCCAGCCGGGTGGGGAGAGACCCAGTACTTC
TRBJ2-5,TRBV29-1,.,few,CSVERQRQETQYF,TGCAGCGTTGAACGACAGCGCCAAGAGACCCAGTACTTC
TRBJ2-7,TRBV25-1,TRBD1,few,CASSGPGQGSYEQYF,TGTGCCAGCAGTGGACCGGGACAGGGCTCCTACGAGCAGTACTTC
TRBJ1-1,TRBV30,.,.,CAWSPPVVGSTEAFF,TGTGCCTGGAGTCCCCCTGTGGTGGGATCCACTGAAGCTTTCTTT
TRBJ2-1,TRBV7-3,TRBD2,.,CASSKSSGITNEQFF,TGTGCCAGCAGCAAATCTAGCGGGATAACCAATGAGCAGTTCTTC
TRBJ1-5,TRBV5-1,.,.,CASSLAGAGQPQHF,TGCGCCAGCAGCTTGGCCGGGGCGGGGCAGCCCCAGCATTTT
TRBJ2-5,TRBV11-1,TRBD1,few,CASSPGRTGGAETQYF,TGTGCCAGCAGCCCTGGGAGGACAGGGGGCGCGGAGACCCAGTACTTC
TRBJ2-7,TRBV7-9,.,.,CASSLRWEDEQYF,TGTGCCAGCAGCCTCAGATGGGAGGATGAGCAGTACTTC
TRBJ2-5,TRBV18,.,.,CASSPPTPETQYF,TGTGCCAGCTCACCACCAACCCCAGAGACCCAGTACTTC
TRBJ2-5,TRBV11-3,.,few,CASSETGKAETQYF,TGTGCCAGTTCAGAAACAGGGAAGGCAGAGACCCAGTACTTC
TRBJ2-7,TRBV2,.,.,CASSLGRIVSSYEQYF,TGTGCCAGCAGTCTGGGTAGAATCGTCTCTAGCTACGAGCAGTACTTC
TRBJ2-5,TRBV15,TRBD2,few,CATSGRSGGRAQETQYF,TGTGCCACCAGCGGCCGGTCGGGCGGGAGGGCTCAAGAGACCCAGTACTTC
TRBJ2-1,TRBV9,TRBD2,few,CASSLGLSTEQFF,TGTGCCAGCAGCTTGGGACTATCGACTGAGCAGTTCTTC
TRBJ1-2,TRBV7-9,.,.,CASSFDPVNGYTF,TGTGCCAGCAGCTTCGATCCCGTCAATGGCTACACCTTC
TRBJ2-2,TRBV7-4,.,.,CASSLTFRELFF,TGTGCCAGCAGCTTGACCTTCCGGGAGCTGTTTTTT
TRBJ2-7,TRBV5-4,TRBD2,.,CASSRGLEREQYF,TGTGCCAGCAGCCGAGGACTAGAGAGGGAGCAGTACTTC
TRBJ2-1,TRBV2,.,once,CASSPDWNYNEQFF,TGTGCCAGCAGCCCCGACTGGAACTACAATGAGCAGTTCTTC
TRBJ2-1,TRBV2,TRBD2,once,CASGGRESYNEQFF,TGTGCCAGCGGCGGGCGGGAGTCTTACAATGAGCAGTTCTTC
TRBJ2-1,TRBV24-1,.,once,CATSDLHPTPDRGRNYNEQFF,TGTGCCACCAGTGATTTGCACCCTACCCCCGACCGCGGACGGAACTACAATGAGCAGTTCTTC
TRBJ2-5,TRBV7-2,TRBD2,.,CASSLAGLAQETQYF,TGTGCCAGCAGCTTAGCCGGACTAGCCCAAGAGACCCAGTACTTC
TRBJ2-5,TRBV7-9,.,.,CASSLRGAQETQYF,TGTGCCAGCAGCTTAAGGGGGGCCCAAGAGACCCAGTACTTC
TRBJ2-7,TRBV28,.,once,CASSLPGTYEQYF,TGTGCCAGCAGTTTACCAGGAACCTACGAGCAGTACTTC
TRBJ2-7,TRBV10-3,TRBD1,few,CAISESGGQGTGEQYF,TGTGCCATCAGTGAGTCAGGGGGACAGGGGACGGGCGAGCAGTACTTC
TRBJ1-6,TRBV6-5,TRBD1,.,CASSYAGQGVSSPLHF,TGTGCCAGCAGTTACGCGGGACAGGGGGTCTCTTCACCCCTCCACTTT
TRBJ2-5,TRBV9,.,few,CASSKRGETQYF,TGTGCCAGCAGCAAAAGAGGAGAGACCCAGTACTTC
TRBJ2-2,TRBV27,.,.,CASSFPGELFF,TGTGCCAGCAGTTTCCCCGGGGAGCTGTTTTTT
TRBJ2-5,TRBV7-2,.,.,CASSRTLTAPGETQYF,TGTGCCAGCAGCCGCACGTTAACAGCTCCGGGGGAGACCCAGTACTTC
TRBJ2-1,TRBV29-1,TRBD1,.,CSVEITGGLYNEQFF,TGCAGCGTTGAGATTACAGGGGGCCTGTACAATGAGCAGTTCTTC
TRBJ2-7,TRBV28,TRBD1,.,CASSQILGQGLSGRGRSYEQYF,TGTGCCAGCAGTCAAATATTGGGACAGGGTTTGTCGGGTCGCGGGAGATCCTACGAGCAGTACTTC